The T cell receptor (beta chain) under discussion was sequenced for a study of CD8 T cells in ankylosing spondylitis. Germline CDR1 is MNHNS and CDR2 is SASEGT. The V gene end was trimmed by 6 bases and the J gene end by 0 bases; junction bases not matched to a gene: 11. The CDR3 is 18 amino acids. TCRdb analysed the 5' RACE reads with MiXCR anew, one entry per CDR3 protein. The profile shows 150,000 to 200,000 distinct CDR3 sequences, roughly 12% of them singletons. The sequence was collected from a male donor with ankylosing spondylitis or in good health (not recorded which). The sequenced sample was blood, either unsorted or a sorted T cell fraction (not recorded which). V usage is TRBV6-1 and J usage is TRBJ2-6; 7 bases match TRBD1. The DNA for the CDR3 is TGTGCCAGCAGGCTCAGGGGGACCGGGTTCTCTGGGGCCAACGTCCTGACTTTC. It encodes CASRLRGTGFSGANVLTF.